The clone carrying this TCR beta chain was found many times. Relative to the germline gene, one junction end is altered; a read error may explain this. This sample was taken from a study of blood T cells in healthy people across ages. A second PCR, run for about 7 to 11 cycles, used a sample-barcoded 5' primer plus a J-beta primer mix. TCRdb reanalysed the 5' RACE reads using MiXCR and keeps one entry per CDR3 protein. The repertoire consists of approximately 800,000 distinct CDR3 sequences, with 20% to 25% occurring once and the leading ten covering approximately 4%. The CDR3 is made up of 13 amino acids. From germline, CDR1 is SSHAT and CDR2 FNYEAQ (reference sequence). This sample was also put to use in a study of T cells of mothers and their children.

The receptor's source is a boy aged 5 to 17 in good health. The sequencing input was blood. The V and J genes are TRBV7-7 and TRBJ2-5; D perhaps matches TRBD2 (6 bases). CDR3 nucleotide sequence: TGTGCTAGCAGCGATACGGGGGTGGAGACCCAGTACTTC. Its protein is CASSDTGVETQYF.